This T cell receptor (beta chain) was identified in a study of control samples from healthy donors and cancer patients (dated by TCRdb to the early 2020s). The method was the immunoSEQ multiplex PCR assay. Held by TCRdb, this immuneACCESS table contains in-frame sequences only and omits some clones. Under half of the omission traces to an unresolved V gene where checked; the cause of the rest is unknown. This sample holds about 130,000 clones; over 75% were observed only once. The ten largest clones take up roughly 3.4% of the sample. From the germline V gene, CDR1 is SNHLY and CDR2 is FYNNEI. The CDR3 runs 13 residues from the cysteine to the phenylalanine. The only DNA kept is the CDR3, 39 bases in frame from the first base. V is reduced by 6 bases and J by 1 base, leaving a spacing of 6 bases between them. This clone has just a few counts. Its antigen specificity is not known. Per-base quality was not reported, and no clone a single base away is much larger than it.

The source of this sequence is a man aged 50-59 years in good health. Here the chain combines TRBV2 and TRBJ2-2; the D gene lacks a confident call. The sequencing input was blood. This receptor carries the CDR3 CASSLGNTGELFF. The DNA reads TGTGCCAGCAGCCTCGGGAACACCGGGGAGCTGTTTTTT. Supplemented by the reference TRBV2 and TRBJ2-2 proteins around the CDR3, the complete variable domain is EPEVTQTPSHQVTQMGQEVILRCVPISNHLYFYWYRQILGQKVEFLVSFYNNEISEKSEIFDDQFSVERPDGSNFTLKIRSTKLEDSAMYFCASSLGNTGELFFGEGSRLTVL.